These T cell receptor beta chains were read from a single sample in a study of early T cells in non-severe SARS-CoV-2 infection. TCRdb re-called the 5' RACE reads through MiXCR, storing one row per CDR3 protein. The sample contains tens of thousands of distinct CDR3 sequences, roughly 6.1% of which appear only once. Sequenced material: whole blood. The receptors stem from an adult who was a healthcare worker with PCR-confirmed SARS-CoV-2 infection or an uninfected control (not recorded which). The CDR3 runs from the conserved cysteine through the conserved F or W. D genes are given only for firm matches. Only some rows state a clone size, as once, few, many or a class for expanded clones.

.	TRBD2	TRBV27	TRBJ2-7	CASRDGGGSSYEQYF	TGTGCCAGCAGGGACGGCGGGGGGAGCTCCTACGAGCAGTACTTC
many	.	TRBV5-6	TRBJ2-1	CASNTLLVHNEQFF	TGTGCCTCTAACACGCTCCTTGTACACAATGAGCAGTTCTTC
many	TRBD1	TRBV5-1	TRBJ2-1	CASSLQGAQYNEQFF	TGCGCCAGCAGCTTACAGGGGGCGCAGTACAATGAGCAGTTCTTC
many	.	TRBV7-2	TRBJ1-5	CASRIQGDQPQHF	TGTGCCAGCCGAATACAGGGAGATCAGCCCCAGCATTTT
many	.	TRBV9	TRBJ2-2	CASSVVREPVTGELFF	TGTGCCAGCAGCGTAGTCCGGGAACCGGTCACCGGGGAGCTGTTTTTT
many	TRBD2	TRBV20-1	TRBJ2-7	CSATSGTSGLRSYEQYF	TGCAGTGCTACCTCCGGGACTAGCGGCCTGCGATCCTACGAGCAGTACTTC
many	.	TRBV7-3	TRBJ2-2	CASSLHRTGELFF	TGTGCCAGCAGCTTGCATCGCACCGGGGAGCTGTTTTTT
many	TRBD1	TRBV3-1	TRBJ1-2	CASSHGQALKGYTF	TGTGCCAGCAGCCACGGACAGGCCCTGAAAGGCTACACCTTC
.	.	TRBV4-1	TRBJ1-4	CASSQGGGTTVREKLFF	TGCGCCAGCAGCCAAGGCGGCGGGACAACGGTTCGTGAAAAACTGTTTTTT
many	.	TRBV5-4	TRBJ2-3	CASSPLPGRTDTQYF	TGTGCCAGCAGCCCGCTCCCGGGGCGCACAGATACGCAGTATTTT
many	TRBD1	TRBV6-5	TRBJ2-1	CASSYDRVVNEQFF	TGTGCCAGCAGTTATGACAGGGTAGTAAATGAGCAGTTCTTC
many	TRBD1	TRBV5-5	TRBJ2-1	CASSPGQGQYNEQFF	TGTGCCAGCAGCCCCGGACAGGGTCAATACAATGAGCAGTTCTTC
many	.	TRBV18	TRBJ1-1	CASSPSADTEVFF	TGTGCCAGCTCACCTTCGGCAGACACTGAAGTTTTCTTT
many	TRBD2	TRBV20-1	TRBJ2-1	CSGGGRVDEQFF	TGCAGTGGAGGCGGGAGGGTCGATGAGCAGTTCTTC
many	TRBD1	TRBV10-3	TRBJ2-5	CAIRDRGQETQYF	TGTGCCATCAGGGACAGGGGACAAGAGACCCAGTACTTC
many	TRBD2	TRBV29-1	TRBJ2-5	CSVVAGWGETQYF	TGCAGCGTCGTAGCGGGTTGGGGAGAGACCCAGTACTTC
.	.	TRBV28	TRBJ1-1	CASTDTNTEAFF	TGTGCCAGCACCGACACGAACACTGAAGCTTTCTTT
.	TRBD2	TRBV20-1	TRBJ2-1	CSADSGGARNNEQFF	TGCAGTGCGGATAGCGGGGGGGCCCGAAACAATGAGCAGTTCTTC
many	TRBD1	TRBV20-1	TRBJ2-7	CSARKDRGGLLSYEQYF	TGCAGTGCTAGAAAGGACAGGGGGGGGCTTTTGTCCTACGAGCAGTACTTC
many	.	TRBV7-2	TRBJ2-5	CASSLPPNPVTQYF	TGTGCCAGCAGCTTACCCCCCAATCCAGTCACCCAGTACTTC
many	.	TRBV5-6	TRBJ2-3	CASSLATDTQYF	TGTGCCAGCAGCTTGGCCACAGATACGCAGTATTTT
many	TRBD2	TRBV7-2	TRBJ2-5	CASSLEGTSGVETQYF	TGTGCCAGCAGCTTAGAGGGGACTAGCGGGGTGGAGACCCAGTACTTC
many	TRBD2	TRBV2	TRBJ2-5	CASRTGSGGHQETQYF	TGTGCCAGCAGGACGGGTAGCGGGGGGCACCAAGAGACCCAGTACTTC
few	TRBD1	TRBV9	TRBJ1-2	CASSVGGTGSYGYTF	TGTGCCAGCAGCGTAGGAGGGACAGGGTCCTATGGCTACACCTTC
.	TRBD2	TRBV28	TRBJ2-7	CASSPSASGGPYEQYF	TGTGCCAGCAGTCCCTCGGCTAGCGGGGGCCCTTACGAGCAGTACTTC
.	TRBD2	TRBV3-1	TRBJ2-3	CASSQEGLAGWNTQYF	TGTGCCAGCAGCCAGGAGGGACTAGCGGGATGGAATACGCAGTATTTT
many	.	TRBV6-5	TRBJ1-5	CASKQGGSNQPQHF	TGTGCCAGCAAGCAGGGTGGGAGCAATCAGCCCCAGCATTTT
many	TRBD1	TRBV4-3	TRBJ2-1	CASSQDWAGGWSYNEQFF	TGCGCCAGCAGCCAAGATTGGGCAGGGGGCTGGTCCTACAATGAGCAGTTCTTC
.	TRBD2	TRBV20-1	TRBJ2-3	CSARAVFSGGAADTQYF	TGCAGTGCTAGAGCTGTCTTTAGCGGGGGGGCAGCAGATACGCAGTATTTT
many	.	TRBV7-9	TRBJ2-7	CASSLGREPYEQYF	TGTGCCAGCAGCTTAGGAAGGGAACCCTACGAGCAGTACTTC
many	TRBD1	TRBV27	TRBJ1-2	CASSSGQPNYGYTF	TGTGCCAGCAGTTCGGGACAGCCTAACTATGGCTACACCTTC
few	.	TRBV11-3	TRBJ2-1	CASSLEGGDVQFF	TGTGCCAGCAGCTTGGAAGGGGGGGACGTGCAGTTCTTC
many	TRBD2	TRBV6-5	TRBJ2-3	CASKSGGGTDTQYF	TGTGCCAGCAAGAGCGGGGGGGGCACAGATACGCAGTATTTT
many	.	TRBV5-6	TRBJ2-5	CASSFGGGETQYF	TGTGCCAGCAGCTTTGGAGGGGGAGAGACCCAGTACTTC
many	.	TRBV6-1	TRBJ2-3	CASTEGVGTDTQYF	TGTGCCAGCACTGAGGGGGTTGGCACAGATACGCAGTATTTT